The clone carrying this T cell receptor beta chain was observed a few times. What it binds is not known. Assay: immunoSEQ multiplex PCR; the TCRdb copy retains only in-frame clones and omits some. Among approximately 120,000 clones, approximately 58% were seen once, and the ten largest hold more than 35%. This sample was taken from a study of cytotoxic CD8 clonotypes in ibrutinib-treated CLL. Study at large: After treatment lasting a median roughly 12 months, range 6 to 36, response samples were collected. Study-level results: Clonality showed a rise at ibrutinib response that reversed toward baseline at progression. Sustained-remission patients were sampled at different times than progressing patients were.

The CDR3 sequence is 14 residues long. Trimming removed 4 bases from V and 2 bases from J; junction bases left unmatched: 4. Germline V CDR1 and CDR2: MDHEN, SYDVKM. Sequencing was performed on PBMCs, taken after 24 months of ibrutinib treatment. The sequence derives from a human donor with chronic lymphocytic leukemia. The gene calls are TRBV28 and TRBJ1-2; 7 bases map to TRBD1. CDR3 sequence (DNA): TGTGCCAGCAGTTCCGGGACAGTGAACTATGGCTACACCTTC. Translating it yields CASSSGTVNYGYTF.